This TCR beta chain was sequenced for a study of response to subunit inactivated influenza vaccine (dated by TCRdb to 2016 to 2018). Concerning the study at large: To follow how T cells responded to a trivalent subunit inactivated influenza vaccine, the researchers relied on deep quantitative profiling of the T cell receptor repertoire.

In the case of this clonotype: Its antigen is still unknown. No base-level quality is on record; no much larger clone is a single base apart.

The receptor library was made with RT-PCR. The instrument was an Illumina HiSeq 2500. TCRdb trimmed the raw reads at Q25, called clones with MiXCR and kept productive beta chains. One record per CDR3 amino acid sequence lists the most common genes and DNA. The sample contains 500,000 to 600,000 distinct CDR3 sequences, about 14% of them found a single time. The top ten constitute 11% of the sample. Overall results and qualifications from the work: It was suggested by the authors that each seasonal influenza vaccination may recruit only a limited number of new T cells.

From a lookup of the germline V gene, CDR1 and CDR2 are MGHRA and YSYEKL. A distance of 16 bases separates the germline ends of V and J, which lose 0 bases and 4 bases respectively. The CDR3 runs 16 amino acids, cysteine and phenylalanine included. Kept here is only the CDR3 DNA, which spans 48 bases and is read in frame from base 1. This receptor was obtained from a man over 45 who received an inactivated influenza vaccine. Donor details come from another sample of the same person, matched by shared clones. The chain was built from TRBV4-1 and TRBJ2-7, with the D gene call left open. The sample consisted of PBMCs from blood, taken 11 to 12 days after vaccination. The DNA sequence is as follows: TGCGCCAGCAGCCAAGATAATATAGGCAGCAGATACGAGCAGTACTTC. It specifies CASSQDNIGSRYEQYF.